This T cell receptor beta chain was captured by sequencing in a study of Ad26.COV2.S vaccination and SARS-CoV-2 variants (dated by TCRdb to about 2021). Regarding the study in general: TCRbeta repertoire sequencing was used to assess the specificity and breadth of SARS-CoV-2-reactive T cell receptors after Ad26.COV2.S vaccination. The TCR-sequenced set comprised approximately 30 samples: around 20 Ad26.COV2.S vaccine recipients, 5 placebo recipients and 8 SARS-CoV-2 convalescent individuals. Broad study findings and their caveats: Substantial breadth of spike-specific CD8+ and CD4+ T cell responses was reported after vaccination. Ad26.COV2.S recipients had higher spike-specific TCR breadth than placebo recipients (P = 0.0014). Vaccine and placebo recipients had comparable non-spike TCR breadth, which fits with the vaccine containing only spike. It was noted by the authors that total T cell responses may have been underestimated by the TCR breadth and depth analyses.

TCRbeta CDR3 regions were sequenced with the immunoSEQ Assay. After extraction, genomic DNA underwent amplification by bias-controlled multiplex PCR, followed by high-throughput sequencing. Per the authors' processing: To quantify the absolute abundance of each unique TCRbeta CDR3 region, sequences were collapsed and filtered. T cell fraction was estimated by normalizing TCRbeta template counts to usable DNA, with usable DNA measured through amplification of reference genes found in all nucleated cells. Repertoire TCRs were annotated as SARS-CoV-2-specific when V gene, CDR3 amino acid sequence and J gene were exactly matched to a known reactive TCR set. The reference SARS-CoV-2 TCR set was obtained from MIRA and was filtered for enrichment in COVID-19-positive ImmuneCODE repertoires, whereby public or cross-reactive TCRs were removed. Using the MIRA antigens, annotated TCRs were further analysed by specific ORF or by position within an ORF. Breadth was defined as the number of annotated unique rearrangements divided by the total number of unique productive rearrangements, and depth was defined as the summed frequency of the annotated unique rearrangements. TCR breadth was compared between groups using two-sided Wilcoxon rank-sum tests. Held by TCRdb, this immuneACCESS table contains in-frame sequences only and omits some clones. Under half of the omission traces to an unresolved V gene where checked; the cause of the rest is unknown. Clone size and V and J calls were adopted from that table, with D and trimming inferred from the DNA. For this sample the table gives 180,000 or so clones, of which around 88% were detected only once. The ten largest clonotypes hold roughly 6% of the sample.

For this clone: The clone's antigen remains unknown. Per-base quality was not reported, and no clone a single base away is much larger than it.

The intended sense of this specimen's time point label: individuals recovered from natural SARS-CoV-2 infection. From the germline V gene, CDR1 is MGHRA and CDR2 is YSYEKL. The V end gives up 1 base and the J end 3 bases, leaving 8 bases in the junction not matched to a gene. The CDR3 measures 18 amino acids from cysteine to phenylalanine. The DNA shown is the 54-base CDR3, in frame from base 1. The source is a human donor who had recovered from COVID-19. Sequenced material: peripheral blood, taken after recovery from COVID-19. The V and J segments used are TRBV4-1 and TRBJ2-2; the central 10 bases match TRBD2. The encoded CDR3 is CASSQVVAGGGDTGELFF. The DNA reads as follows: TGCGCCAGCAGCCAAGTAGTAGCGGGAGGCGGGGACACCGGGGAGCTGTTTTTT.